This is a list of T cell receptor beta chains from one sample in a study of metastatic and nonmetastatic thyroid tumors. TCRdb re-analyzed the PCR reads through MiXCR. The data show roughly 35,000 clones, about 17% seen once. The sample consisted of blood. Every receptor here comes from a female donor with papillary thyroid cancer or a benign thyroid nodule (not recorded which). Some clones in this sample may be carry-over from other donors' samples. The CDR3 runs from the conserved cysteine through the conserved F or W. The D gene is left open where the match is weak. Some rows have no size entry. The others give once, few or many, or a class for an expanded clone.

clone size,D gene,V gene,J gene,CDR3 DNA,CDR3 protein
many,TRBD2,TRBV20-1,TRBJ2-1,TGCAGTGCTAGACGTGGCCCCTCCGAGACTAGCGGGAGCTGGAATGAGCAGTTCTTC,CSARRGPSETSGSWNEQFF
-,-,TRBV4-3,TRBJ2-3,TGCGCCAGCAGCCAAGATGAAGGGGGAGGGCCAACAGATACGCAGTATTTT,CASSQDEGGGPTDTQYF
-,TRBD1,TRBV6-2/TRBV6-3,TRBJ1-1,TGTGCCAGCAGCTTCTGGGACAGGGGGATGAACACTGAAGCTTTCTTT,CASSFWDRGMNTEAFF
many,TRBD2,TRBV30,TRBJ2-5,TGTGCCTCCGGACTAGCGTCGCAAGAGACCCAGTACTTC,CASGLASQETQYF
many,-,TRBV7-7,TRBJ1-3,TGTGCTAGCAGCTTAGGCTCGGGTCCAGGAAACACCATATATTTT,CASSLGSGPGNTIYF
-,TRBD2,TRBV20-1,TRBJ2-3,TGCAGTGCTGAGGGTAGCGGGGGGCCCACAGATACGCAGTATTTT,CSAEGSGGPTDTQYF
once,TRBD2,TRBV5-1,TRBJ2-5,TGCGCCAGCAGCTTCAATGTCCTAGCGGTAGGCAGAGAGACCCAGTACTTC,CASSFNVLAVGRETQYF
-,-,TRBV4-1,TRBJ1-6,TGCGCCAGCAGCCAAGATCCGGGGGTCCAGGGGTCACCCCTCCACTTT,CASSQDPGVQGSPLHF
-,-,TRBV20-1,TRBJ2-7,TGCAGTGCTAGAGTACATGCGGGATACGAGCAGTACTTC,CSARVHAGYEQYF
many,-,TRBV2,TRBJ2-1,TGTGCCAGCAGTGGGGAGAGGCGTTACAATGAGCAGTTCTTC,CASSGERRYNEQFF
-,TRBD2,TRBV5-1,TRBJ2-1,TGCGCCACCCTGACTAGCAACTACAATGAGCAGTTCTTC,CATLTSNYNEQFF
many,TRBD1,TRBV12-3/TRBV12-4,TRBJ1-4,TGTGCCAGCAGTTCACGGACAGGCCTGAATGAAAAACTGTTTTTT,CASSSRTGLNEKLFF
-,TRBD2,TRBV19,TRBJ2-1,TGTGCCAGTAAAGTAGCGGGAGGGAGAATGACCAATGAGCAGTTCTTC,CASKVAGGRMTNEQFF
many,-,TRBV9,TRBJ2-2,TGTGCCAGCAGCCCTAACCAATCGCGGGGGCCCACCGGGGAGCTGTTTTTT,CASSPNQSRGPTGELFF
many,-,TRBV29-1,TRBJ2-2,TGCAGCGCAGGGGACGGGGATGGAGGAACCGGGGAGCTGTTTTTT,CSAGDGDGGTGELFF
-,-,TRBV2,TRBJ2-6,TGTGCCAGCAGTCCTGACTGGAATGTAGCCAACGTCCCGACTTTC,CASSPDWNVANVPTF
many,-,TRBV27,TRBJ2-2,TGTGCCAGCAGTTCAGGACGGGGCGGGGAGCTGTTTTTT,CASSSGRGGELFF
many,-,TRBV20-1,TRBJ2-7,TGCAGTGCCAGGGGGGCGGTTTCCTACGAGCAGTACTTC,CSARGAVSYEQYF
many,-,TRBV18,TRBJ2-7,TGTGCCAGCTCACCTGGGACTGGCTCCTACGAGCAGTACTTC,CASSPGTGSYEQYF
once,-,TRBV7-9,TRBJ1-1,TGTTCCAGCAGCCTCTTTCGACAGGTCGTCGCTGAAGCTTTCTTT,CSSSLFRQVVAEAFF
-,-,TRBV20-1,TRBJ1-2,TGCAGTGCCCCCGACAGCTACTATGGCTACACCTTC,CSAPDSYYGYTF
-,-,TRBV10-1,TRBJ2-3,TGCGCCAGCAGTGATTTAGTCGGCGGCCGATTCCCATATACGCAGTATTTT,CASSDLVGGRFPYTQYF
many,-,TRBV3-1,TRBJ2-6,TGTGCCAGCAGCCTTACGGGGTCGGGGGCCAACGTCCTGACTTTC,CASSLTGSGANVLTF
many,-,TRBV30,TRBJ1-5,TGTGCCTGGAGTGCGGACGGGCGGGGTCAGCCCCAGCATTTT,CAWSADGRGQPQHF
many,-,TRBV7-9,TRBJ1-1,TGTGCCACTAATGGGGGCAGACCCCTGAACACTGAAGCTTTCTTT,CATNGGRPLNTEAFF
-,TRBD1,TRBV27,TRBJ2-7,TGTGCCAGCAGTTTCGGACAGGGTACCTACGAACAGTACTTC,CASSFGQGTYEQYF
many,-,TRBV19,TRBJ1-1,TGTGCCAGTAGTTCCGACAGGTTGAACACTGAAGCTTTCTTT,CASSSDRLNTEAFF
many,-,TRBV4-1,TRBJ1-2,TGCGCCAGCAGCCAAGATCGCGGGGCTGGTACCTATGGCTACACCTTC,CASSQDRGAGTYGYTF
many,TRBD1,TRBV9,TRBJ1-5,TGTGCCAGCAGTCAGGGGGGAGTTGGTCAGCCCCAGCATTTT,CASSQGGVGQPQHF
many,-,TRBV12-3/TRBV12-4,TRBJ1-1,TGTGCCAGCAGGTTCAGGGGCCGCAACCCTGTCACTGAAGCTTTCTTT,CASRFRGRNPVTEAFF
many,-,TRBV12-3/TRBV12-4,TRBJ1-5,TGTGCCAGCAGTTTTGACCCGCGGCAGCCCCAGCATTTT,CASSFDPRQPQHF
few,-,TRBV28,TRBJ1-5,TGTGCCGGCAGGAACATGGGGCCGAGCAATCAGCCCCAGCATTTT,CAGRNMGPSNQPQHF
many,TRBD1,TRBV20-1,TRBJ2-7,TGCAGTGCAGGGGGCTCGGCAGGGTCCTACGAGCAGTACTTC,CSAGGSAGSYEQYF
many,-,TRBV5-1,TRBJ2-1,TGCGCCAGCAGCCTAGAGGGCGGGCGTTTCAATGAGCAGTTCTTC,CASSLEGGRFNEQFF
-,-,TRBV28,TRBJ2-5,TGTGCCAGCAGTTTATCAAAAGAGACCCAGTACTTC,CASSLSKETQYF
-,TRBD2,TRBV11-2,TRBJ2-1,TGTGCCATCATCTTACGACTAGCGGACAATGAGCAGTTCTTC,CAIILRLADNEQFF
many,-,TRBV5-1,TRBJ2-1,TGCGCCAGCAGCAGCTCGGGACTTCCCTCCTACAATGAGCAGTTCTTC,CASSSSGLPSYNEQFF
many,-,TRBV6-2/TRBV6-3,TRBJ1-1,TGTGCCAGCAGTTACTCGGACAACACTGAAGCTTTCTTT,CASSYSDNTEAFF